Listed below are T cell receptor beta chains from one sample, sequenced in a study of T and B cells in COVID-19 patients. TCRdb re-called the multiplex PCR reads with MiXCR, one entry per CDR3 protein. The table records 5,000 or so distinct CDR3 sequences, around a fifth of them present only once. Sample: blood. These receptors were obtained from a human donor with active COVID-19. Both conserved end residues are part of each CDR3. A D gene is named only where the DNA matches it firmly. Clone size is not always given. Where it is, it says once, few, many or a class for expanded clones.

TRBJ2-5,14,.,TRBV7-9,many,CASSFHRDQETQYF,TGTGCCAGCAGCTTCCACAGGGACCAAGAGACCCAGTACTTC
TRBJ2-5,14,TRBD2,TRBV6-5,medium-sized,CASSYSIAGETQYF,TGTGCCAGCAGTTACTCGATAGCGGGGGAGACCCAGTACTTC
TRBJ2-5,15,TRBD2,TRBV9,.,CASSDSPGTKETQYF,TGTGCCAGCAGCGATTCGCCCGGGACTAAAGAGACCCAGTACTTC
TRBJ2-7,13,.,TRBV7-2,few,CASSLVESYEQYF,TGTGCCAGCAGCTTAGTCGAATCCTACGAGCAGTACTTC
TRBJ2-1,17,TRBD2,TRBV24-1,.,CATSDRAGAGTYNEQFF,TGTGCCACCAGTGACCGAGCGGGAGCGGGGACCTACAATGAGCAGTTCTTC
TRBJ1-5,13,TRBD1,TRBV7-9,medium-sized,CASSRQGNQPQHF,TGTGCCAGCAGCCGACAGGGGAATCAGCCCCAGCATTTT
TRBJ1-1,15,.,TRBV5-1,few,CASSLNWDTNTEAFF,TGCGCCAGCAGCTTGAATTGGGACACCAACACTGAAGCTTTCTTT
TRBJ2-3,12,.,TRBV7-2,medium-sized,CASSPFGGRQYF,TGTGCCAGCAGCCCTTTTGGGGGTCGGCAGTATTTT
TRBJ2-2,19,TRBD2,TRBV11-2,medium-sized,CASSRLVRGAGRTTGELFF,TGTGCCAGCAGCAGACTGGTCCGGGGAGCGGGACGGACCACCGGGGAGCTGTTTTTT
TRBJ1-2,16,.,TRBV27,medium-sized,CASSFRGHRKCMGYTF,TGTGCCAGCTCCTTCCGAGGGCATCGAAAGTGTATGGGCTACACCTTC
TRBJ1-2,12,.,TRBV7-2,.,CASSYQGPGYTF,TGTGCCAGCAGCTATCAGGGGCCTGGCTACACCTTC
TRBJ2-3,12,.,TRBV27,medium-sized,CASSPNTDTQYF,TGTGCCAGCAGTCCCAACACAGATACGCAGTATTTT
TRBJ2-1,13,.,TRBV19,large,CASSMVVRNEQFF,TGTGCCAGTAGTATGGTAGTCCGCAATGAGCAGTTCTTC
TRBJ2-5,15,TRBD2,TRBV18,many,CASSPVQGTRETQYF,TGTGCCAGCTCACCAGTCCAGGGGACTAGGGAGACCCAGTACTTC
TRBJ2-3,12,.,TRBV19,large,CASSNRADTQYF,TGTGCCAGTAGTAATCGGGCAGATACGCAGTATTTT
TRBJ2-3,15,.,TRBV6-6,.,CASSLGAGGIDTQYF,TGTGCCAGCAGTCTCGGAGCAGGGGGGATAGATACGCAGTATTTT
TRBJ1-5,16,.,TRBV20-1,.,CSARDSQLYSNQPQHF,TGCAGTGCTAGAGATTCCCAGCTTTATAGCAATCAGCCCCAGCATTTT
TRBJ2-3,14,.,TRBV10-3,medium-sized,CAISVQGGTDTQYF,TGTGCCATCAGTGTTCAGGGGGGGACAGATACGCAGTATTTT
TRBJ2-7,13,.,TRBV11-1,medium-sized,CASSSLDAYEQYF,TGTGCCAGCAGCTCCTTGGACGCCTACGAGCAGTACTTC
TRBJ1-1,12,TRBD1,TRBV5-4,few,CASSFGQGKAFF,TGTGCCAGCAGCTTTGGACAGGGGAAGGCTTTCTTT
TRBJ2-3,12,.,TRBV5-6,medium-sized,CASSLPTDTQYF,TGTGCCAGCAGCCTACCCACAGATACGCAGTATTTT